This T cell receptor beta chain was sequenced in a study of regulatory T cells in long-lasting Graves disease. Germline CDR1 and CDR2: SGHTA and FQGNSA. The CDR3 covers 19 residues. The V and J ends lost 5 bases and 0 bases, in that order; junction bases with no gene match: 15. This clonotype appeared many times. Investigators prepared the TCR beta libraries by applying iRepertoire HTBI primers and Arm-PCR of CDR3 regions. TCRdb re-called the multiplex PCR reads through MiXCR, storing one row per CDR3 protein. The table shows some 450,000 distinct CDR3 sequences, with less than 20% occurring only once. The time point was: newly diagnosed GD, antithyroid drugs for less than 3 months. Extracted RNA from PBMCs served as the source of the TCR library. These data were likewise used in another study, on T cells in Graves' hyperthyroidism and ophthalmopathy.

V and J are TRBV7-2 and TRBJ2-1; 8 positions match TRBD2. The sequences come from peripheral blood mononuclear cells (PBMCs), collected at new diagnosis, from a patient treated with antithyroid drugs. The TCR comes from a woman aged 25 to 39 with Graves disease. The CDR3 coding sequence is TGTGCCAGCAGCATGGGTGAGCGGGAGAGGAGTAGCTCCTACAATGAGCAGTTCTTC. Translating it yields CASSMGERERSSSYNEQFF.